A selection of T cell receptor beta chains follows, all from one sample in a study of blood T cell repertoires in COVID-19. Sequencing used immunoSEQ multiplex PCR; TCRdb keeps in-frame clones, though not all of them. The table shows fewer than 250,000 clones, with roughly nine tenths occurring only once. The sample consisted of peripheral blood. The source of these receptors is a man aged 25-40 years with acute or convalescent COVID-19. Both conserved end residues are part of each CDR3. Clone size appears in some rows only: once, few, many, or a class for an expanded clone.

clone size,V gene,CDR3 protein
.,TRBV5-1,CASSLQGYETEAFF
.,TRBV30,CAWGTGYEQYF
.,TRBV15,CATSREGSYNSPLHF
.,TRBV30,CAWSGRTSGGPYNEQFF
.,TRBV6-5,CASSYRTAPVNEQFF
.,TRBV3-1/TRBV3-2,CASSQGGSRRGTGELFF
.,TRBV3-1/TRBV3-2,CASSQEGLQGSVRQRNTEAFF
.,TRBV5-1,CASTGTGRRAFF
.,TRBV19,CASSIDPGRDEQFF
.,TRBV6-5,CASSYRRQLYEQYF
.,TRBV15,CATSRGTGTGGTEAFF
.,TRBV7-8,CASTLQGAGRADTQYF
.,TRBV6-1,CASSLRESGSPLHF
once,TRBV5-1,CASSEGQVNTDTQYF
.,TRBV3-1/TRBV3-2,CASSQSLAGSQQFF
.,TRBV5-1,CASSLRGTRPLQYNEQFF
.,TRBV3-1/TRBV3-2,CASSQVRGLAGTNEQFF
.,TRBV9,CASSAGTGDGYEQYF
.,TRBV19,CASSNSPSGGTDTQYF
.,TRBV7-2,CASSLTGLYNSPLHF
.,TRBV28,CASSARGLNSYEQYF
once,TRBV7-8,CASSLFTGASGGRRETQYF
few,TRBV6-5,CASSLGTGVGAFF
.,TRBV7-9,CASSLEGPHSPLHF
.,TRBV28,CASSSITTNYGYTF
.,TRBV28,CASSFRPGQVNYEQYF
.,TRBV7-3,CASSLLAGTEAFF
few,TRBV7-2,CASSPGGLGYGYTF
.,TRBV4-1,CASSRDRARTGELFF
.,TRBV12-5,CATPTGPWEGNQPQHF
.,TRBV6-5,CASSFEATDSYEQYF
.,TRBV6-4,CASSDRGNSPLHF
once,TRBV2,CASNPWNTEAFF
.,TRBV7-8,CASSLAWDREGYTF
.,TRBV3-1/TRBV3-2,CASSQDVRTGTFF
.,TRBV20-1,CSASQDSLGAFF
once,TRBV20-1,CSGRPLDTQYF
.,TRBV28,CASLAGAKNIQYF
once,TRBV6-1,CASSEGTGLVQPQHF
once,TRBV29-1,CSVEGGRGGGYTF
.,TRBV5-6,CASSFGQGEGTQYF
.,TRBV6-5,CASSYSTRTFQETQYF
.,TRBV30,CAWSGDIYGYTF
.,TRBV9,CASSARGGQGSETQYF
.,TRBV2,CASSELGASNGEQYF
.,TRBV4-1,CASSQRTSGGVRETQYF
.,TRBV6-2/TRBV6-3,CASRPTGTGGIQPQHF
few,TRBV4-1,CASSQDSERPSGNTIYF